One sample yielded the 17 T cell receptor beta chains listed below, sequenced in a study of cytomegalovirus exposure and HLA in healthy donors. Data came from immunoSEQ multiplex PCR; TCRdb stores just in-frame clones and leaves some out. The sample yields over 100,000 clones, 85% to 90% seen once. What was sequenced was PBMCs. The source is a woman aged 18 to 35 in good health and CMV-seronegative.

The V call is TRBV7-9, the J call TRBJ2-7, with 10 bases fitting TRBD1. There are 14 residues in the CDR3. Germline lookup yields CDR1 SEHNR and CDR2 FQNEAQ (reference sequence). V shed 3 bases and J 5 bases; nucleotides not matched to a gene: 4. The CDR3 loop reads CASSFLGTGDEQYF. The CDR3 DNA reads as TGTGCCAGCAGCTTCCTCGGGACAGGGGACGAGCAGTACTTC.

V and J are TRBV5-1 and TRBJ1-2; the match to TRBD1 covers 11 bases. The germline V gene has CDR1 SGHRS and CDR2 YFSETQ. This CDR3 has 16 residues. After removal of 4 bases from V and 0 bases from J, the junction contained 5 bases not matched to a gene. The CDR3 nucleotides read TGCGCCAGCAGCATTGGACAGGGGGCACCTAACTATGGCTACACCTTC. This sequence encodes CASSIGQGAPNYGYTF.

J is TRBJ1-2 and V is TRBV27; D is perhaps TRBD1 (6 bases). Per germline, CDR1 MNHEY and CDR2 SMNVEV (reference sequence). The CDR3 is 15 amino acids. The V end was cut by 0 bases, the J end by 4 bases, with 12 bases between. The CDR3 here is CASSLSSRGAYGYTF. CDR3 coding DNA: TGTGCCAGCAGTTTATCTAGCAGGGGAGCCTATGGCTACACCTTC.

V and J are TRBV5-1 and TRBJ2-2; possible D gene TRBD2, 7 bases. Germline values: CDR1 SGHRS, CDR2 YFSETQ. CDR3 size: 15 residues. Between the trimmed V and J ends, which lost 0 bases and 3 bases, there was a span of 9 bases. The CDR3 DNA is TGCGCCAGCAGCTTGGCGGGGGGCCACACCGGGGAGCTGTTTTTT. Its translation is CASSLAGGHTGELFF.

The rearrangement uses TRBV12-5 and TRBJ1-1; a possible D gene is TRBD1 (5 bases). The CDR3 length is 16 residues. Germline CDR1 and CDR2: LGHNT and FRNRAP. V dropped 2 bases and J dropped 1 base, with 14 bases sitting between them. The CDR3 DNA follows: TGTGCTAGTGGTTTGTCGGACATCGAACAGAACACTGAAGCTTTCTTT. This codes for CASGLSDIEQNTEAFF.

The chain employs TRBV5-1 and TRBJ1-2, with 7 positions matching TRBD1. CDR3 length: 14 amino acids. From germline, CDR1 is SGHRS and CDR2 YFSETQ. Trimming removed 7 bases from V and 0 bases from J; junction bases left unmatched: 6. The CDR3 coding sequence is TGCGCCAGCGGATCCGGACAGGCTAACTATGGCTACACCTTC. This sequence encodes CASGSGQANYGYTF.

The V call is TRBV10-2, the J call TRBJ1-5; D possibly corresponds to TRBD1 (5 bases). Germline V CDR1 and CDR2: WSHSY, SAAADI. The V end lost 10 bases, the J end lost 7 bases, and 17 bases lay between the germline ends. The CDR3 runs to 13 residues. CDR3 sequence (DNA): TGCGCCACCCGGGGGGGAAGGGACCAGCCCCAGCATTTT. This codes for CATRGGRDQPQHF.

The V gene is TRBV5-1, the J gene TRBJ2-7; tentatively, D is TRBD1 (5 bases). CDR1 SGHRS and CDR2 YFSETQ come from the germline V gene. This CDR3 contains 16 residues. Trimming stripped 0 bases from V and 10 bases from J, with 23 bases between. CDR3 region: CASSLVGGQDGAEQYF. In nucleotides, the CDR3 is TGCGCCAGCAGCTTGGTCGGTGGTCAGGATGGGGCTGAACAGTACTTC.

V usage is TRBV5-1 and J usage is TRBJ1-4, with unresolved D. Germline V gives CDR1 SGHRS, CDR2 YFSETQ. V shed 3 bases and J shed 0 bases, with 18 bases lying between them. The CDR3 runs 18 residues. The CDR3 DNA reads TGCGCCAGCAGCTCCTCCCAATACAATACCGCAACTAATGAAAAACTGTTTTTT. It encodes CASSSSQYNTATNEKLFF.

The V call is TRBV7-6, the J call TRBJ2-5, with D perhaps TRBD1 (6 bases). Germline CDR1 SGHVS, CDR2 FNYEAQ. This CDR3 contains 18 residues. Trimming shortened V by 5 bases and J by 5 bases, and 27 bases separated the two germline ends. CDR3 amino acids: CASSLGPTGQQQRETQYF. The CDR3 DNA sequence: TGTGCCAGCAGCCTTGGGCCGACGGGACAACAACAGAGGGAGACCCAGTACTTC.

The chain is built from TRBV5-1 and TRBJ2-1; 9 bases are a match to TRBD1. The CDR3 is 15 residues long. CDR1 SGHRS and CDR2 YFSETQ come from the germline V gene. The V segment lost 4 bases and the J segment 6 bases; nucleotides outside the gene matches: 8. CDR3 sequence (DNA): TGCGCCAGCAGCCCAACAGGGGGCACGGGCAATGAGCAGTTCTTC. Protein product: CASSPTGGTGNEQFF.

This clone was detected only once. This sequence joins TRBV6-6 and TRBJ2-7; no clear D. CDR1 MNHNY and CDR2 SVGAGI come from the germline V gene (reference sequence). The CDR3 is made up of 11 amino acids. V was clipped by 5 bases and J by 2 bases, with 4 bases between them. In DNA form, the CDR3 reads TGTGCCAGCAGTCAAACCTACGAGCAGTACTTC. Protein product: CASSQTYEQYF.

The chain recombines TRBV7-3 with TRBJ2-2; 7 positions match TRBD1. The CDR3 has 14 residues. From germline, CDR1 is SGHTA and CDR2 FQGTGA. Trimming took 4 bases from V and 6 from J; bases not matched to a gene: 5. The CDR3 sequence is CASSSIGGSGELFF. The CDR3 DNA sequence: TGTGCCAGCAGCTCGATAGGGGGCTCCGGGGAGCTGTTTTTT.

This clone was detected only once. This chain links TRBV4-1 with TRBJ2-7; 12 nucleotides agree with TRBD1. The CDR3 is 16 residues long. Trimming cost V 0 bases and J 5 bases; bases outside gene matches: 5. Germline V gene sequence: CDR1 MGHRA, CDR2 YSYEKL. CDR3 sequence (DNA): TGCGCCAGCAGCCAAGATCCGGGACAGGGGGCCCACGAGCAGTACTTC. This codes for CASSQDPGQGAHEQYF.

The chain's CDR3 is CASSLEDRAGANVLTF. DNA for the CDR3: TGTGCCAGCAGCTTGGAGGACAGGGCTGGGGCCAACGTCCTGACTTTC. J is TRBJ2-6 and V is TRBV5-4, with 8 nucleotides matching TRBD1. This CDR3 spans 16 amino acids. Trimming took 0 bases from V and 2 from J; bases not matched to a gene: 1. The germline V gene has CDR1 SGHNT and CDR2 YYREEE (reference sequence).

The chain is built from TRBV9 and TRBJ1-2; D is perhaps TRBD1 (5 bases). CDR3 length: 13 amino acids. In germline, CDR1 is SGDLS, CDR2 YYNGEE. V lost 2 bases to trimming and J lost 4 bases, with 9 bases between them. The CDR3 spells CASSVGGAYGYTF. The CDR3 coding sequence is TGTGCCAGCAGCGTTGGCGGGGCCTATGGCTACACCTTC.

This chain links TRBV7-9 with TRBJ1-4, with D unresolved. With 2 bases removed from V and 3 bases from J, the gap between germline ends came to 7 bases. The germline V gene has CDR1 SEHNR and CDR2 FQNEAQ (reference sequence). CDR3 length: 14 residues. This chain's CDR3 is CASSLQAPNEKLFF. Written as DNA, the CDR3 is TGTGCCAGCAGCTTACAGGCTCCTAATGAAAAACTGTTTTTT.